This entry features one T cell receptor (beta chain) sequence. TCRdb keeps only in-frame clones here, not all; method: immunoSEQ multiplex PCR. The data contain roughly 80,000 clones, 93% of them seen just once; the ten biggest clones take up about 0.23%. This record belongs to a study of technical replicates of blood from a handful of donors. This receptor was obtained from a human donor in good health. The specimen was T cells isolated from PBMCs.

CDR3 coding DNA: TGTGCCAGCAGGCGTGACATAAATAGCAATCAGCCCCAGCATTTT. This gives the protein CASRRDINSNQPQHF. The chain couples TRBV27 to TRBJ1-5; D is undetermined. The CDR3 totals 15 residues. The germline gives CDR1 MNHEY, CDR2 SMNVEV (reference sequence). V gave up 6 bases and J gave up 0 bases, with 12 bases separating them.